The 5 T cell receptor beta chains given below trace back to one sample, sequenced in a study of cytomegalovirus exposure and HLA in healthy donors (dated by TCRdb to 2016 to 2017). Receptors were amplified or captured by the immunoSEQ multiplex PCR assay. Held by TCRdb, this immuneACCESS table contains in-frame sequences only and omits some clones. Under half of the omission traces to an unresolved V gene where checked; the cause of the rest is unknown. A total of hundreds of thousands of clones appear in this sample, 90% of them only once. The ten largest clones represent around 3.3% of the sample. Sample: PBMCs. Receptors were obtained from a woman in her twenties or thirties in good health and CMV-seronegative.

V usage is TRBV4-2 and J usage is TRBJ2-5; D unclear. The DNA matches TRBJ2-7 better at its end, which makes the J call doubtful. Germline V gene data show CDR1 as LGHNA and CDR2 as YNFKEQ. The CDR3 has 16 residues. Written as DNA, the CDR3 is TGTGCCAGCAGCCAAGAGGGTGGCGCCCTCTCCTACGAGCAGTACTTC. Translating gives CASSQEGGALSYEQYF.

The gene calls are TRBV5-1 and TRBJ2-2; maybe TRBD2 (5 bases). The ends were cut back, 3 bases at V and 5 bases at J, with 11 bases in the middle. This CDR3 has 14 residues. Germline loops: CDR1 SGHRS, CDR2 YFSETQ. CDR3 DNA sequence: TGCGCCAGCAGCTCGGACTTACCGACCGGGGAGCTGTTTTTT. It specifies CASSSDLPTGELFF.

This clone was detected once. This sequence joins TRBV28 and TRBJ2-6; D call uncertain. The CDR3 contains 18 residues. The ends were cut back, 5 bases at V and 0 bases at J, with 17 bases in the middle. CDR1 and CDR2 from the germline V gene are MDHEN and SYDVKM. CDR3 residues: CASSELAVGPSGANVLTF. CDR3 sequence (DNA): TGTGCCAGCAGTGAATTGGCGGTTGGGCCCTCTGGGGCCAACGTCCTGACTTTC.

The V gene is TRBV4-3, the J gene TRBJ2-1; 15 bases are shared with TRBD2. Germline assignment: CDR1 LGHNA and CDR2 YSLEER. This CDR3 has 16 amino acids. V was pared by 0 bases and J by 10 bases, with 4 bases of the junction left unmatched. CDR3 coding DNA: TGCGCCAGCAGCCAAGAGGGACTAGCGGGAGGAGGGGAGCAGTTCTTC. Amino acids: CASSQEGLAGGGEQFF.

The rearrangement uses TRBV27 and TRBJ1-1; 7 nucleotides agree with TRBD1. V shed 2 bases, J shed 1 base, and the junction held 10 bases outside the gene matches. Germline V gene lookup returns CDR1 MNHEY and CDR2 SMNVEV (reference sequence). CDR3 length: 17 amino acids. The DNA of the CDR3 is TGTGCCAGCAGTTTAAGGGGGCTCGACCGGGGGAACACTGAAGCTTTCTTT. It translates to CASSLRGLDRGNTEAFF.